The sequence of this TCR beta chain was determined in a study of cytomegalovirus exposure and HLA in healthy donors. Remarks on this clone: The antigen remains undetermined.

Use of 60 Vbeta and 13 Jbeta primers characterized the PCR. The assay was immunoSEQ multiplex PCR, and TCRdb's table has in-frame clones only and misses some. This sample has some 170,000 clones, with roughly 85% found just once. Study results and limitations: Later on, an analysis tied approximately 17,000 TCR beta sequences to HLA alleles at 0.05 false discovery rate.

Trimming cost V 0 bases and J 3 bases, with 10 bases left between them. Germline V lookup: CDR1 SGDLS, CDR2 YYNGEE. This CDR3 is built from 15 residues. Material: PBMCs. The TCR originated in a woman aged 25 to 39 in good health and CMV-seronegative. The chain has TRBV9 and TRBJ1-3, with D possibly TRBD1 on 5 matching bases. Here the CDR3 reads CASSVGGRGGNTIYF. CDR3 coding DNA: TGTGCCAGCAGCGTAGGTGGTAGGGGTGGAAACACCATATATTTT.